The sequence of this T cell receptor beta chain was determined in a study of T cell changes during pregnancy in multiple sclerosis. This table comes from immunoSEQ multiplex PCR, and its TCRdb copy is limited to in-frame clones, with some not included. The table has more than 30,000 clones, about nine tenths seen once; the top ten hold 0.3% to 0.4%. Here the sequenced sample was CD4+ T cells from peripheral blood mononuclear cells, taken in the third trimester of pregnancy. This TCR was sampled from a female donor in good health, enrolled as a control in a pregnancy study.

The CDR3 DNA follows: TGTGCCAGCAGGGGGACAGGGGCGAATAAGCAGTTCTTC. Protein: CASRGTGANKQFF. The chain links TRBV27 to TRBJ2-1; TRBD1 aligns across 10 bases. In germline, CDR1 is MNHEY, CDR2 SMNVEV (reference sequence). Unmatched junction bases numbered 7, after V lost 6 bases and J lost 11 bases. This CDR3 is built from 13 residues.